The rows below give T cell receptor beta chains drawn from one sample of a study of response to subunit inactivated influenza vaccine. TCRdb recomputed calls from the RT-PCR reads with MiXCR, one row per CDR3 protein. The table has under 850,000 distinct CDR3 sequences, approximately 18% seen once. Sequencing used PBMCs from blood, obtained around 5 days after vaccination. These receptors all come from a middle-aged man who received an inactivated influenza vaccine. CDR3s include the opening cysteine and the closing phenylalanine or tryptophan. Fields, in order: J gene, V gene, clone size, D gene, CDR3 protein, CDR3 DNA. A D gene is named only where the DNA matches it firmly. The size field is filled for only some rows; it gives once, few, many or a size class.

TRBJ2-1	TRBV24-1	NA	TRBD2	CATSGLLAGGPNEQFF	TGTGCCACCAGTGGCTTACTAGCGGGGGGCCCTAATGAGCAGTTCTTC
TRBJ2-5	TRBV5-1	few	NA	CASSLRTEETQYF	TGCGCCAGCAGCTTGCGAACGGAAGAGACCCAGTACTTC
TRBJ2-5	TRBV5-5	NA	TRBD2	CASSIRLAGGPATQYF	TGTGCCAGCAGCATACGACTAGCGGGGGGGCCAGCGACCCAGTACTTC
TRBJ2-3	TRBV5-1	many	NA	CASSLDVPDTQYF	TGCGCCAGCAGCTTGGACGTTCCAGATACGCAGTATTTT
TRBJ1-6	TRBV6-5	NA	NA	CASSYFTRYSPLHF	TGTGCCAGCAGTTACTTCACCAGATATTCACCCCTCCACTTT
TRBJ2-5	TRBV12-3/TRBV12-4	few	TRBD2	CASTGGETQYF	TGTGCCAGCACGGGGGGGGAGACCCAGTACTTC
TRBJ1-4	TRBV6-5	NA	NA	CASSYLPRGSGEKLFF	TGTGCCAGCAGTTACCTTCCGAGAGGTAGTGGTGAAAAACTGTTTTTT
TRBJ1-5	TRBV27	few	TRBD1	CASSLSGQVGLDQPQHF	TGTGCCAGCAGTTTATCGGGACAGGTTGGGCTGGATCAGCCCCAGCATTTT
TRBJ2-5	TRBV24-1	few	TRBD2	CATSASTSGRSETQHF	TGTGCCACCAGCGCCTCAACTAGCGGGAGATCTGAGACCCAGCACTTC
TRBJ1-1	TRBV7-6	NA	TRBD1	CASSRLGTANTEAFF	TGTGCCAGCAGCCGTCTCGGGACAGCGAACACTGAAGCTTTCTTT
TRBJ2-1	TRBV2	NA	NA	CASRSPESSYNEQFF	TGTGCCAGCAGATCACCAGAATCCTCCTACAATGAGCAGTTCTTC
TRBJ2-7	TRBV28	many	NA	CASSRVSSYEQYF	TGTGCCAGCAGTAGAGTCAGCTCCTACGAGCAGTACTTC
TRBJ2-5	TRBV7-8	few	TRBD1	CASSLGRQGRETQYF	TGTGCCAGCAGCTTAGGGAGACAGGGTCGTGAGACCCAGTACTTC
TRBJ2-7	TRBV28	NA	NA	CASTTAARYEQYF	TGTGCCAGCACAACCGCAGCACGCTACGAGCAGTACTTC
TRBJ1-1	TRBV20-1	few	TRBD1	CSARDQGAMNTEAFF	TGCAGTGCTAGAGATCAGGGGGCTATGAACACTGAAGCTTTCTTT
TRBJ2-1	TRBV20-1	NA	NA	CSHGVNEQFF	TGCAGTCATGGGGTCAATGAGCAGTTCTTC
TRBJ2-7	TRBV18	NA	TRBD1	CASSRTGGLTYEQYF	TGTGCCAGCTCACGAACAGGGGGTCTGACCTACGAGCAGTACTTC
TRBJ2-3	TRBV7-6	NA	NA	CASSLEGRGDTQYF	TGTGCCAGCAGCTTAGAGGGCCGGGGAGATACGCAGTATTTT
TRBJ2-7	TRBV28	NA	NA	CASYSPGSGQYF	TGTGCCAGTTACTCACCGGGGTCGGGGCAGTACTTC
TRBJ2-5	TRBV24-1	few	TRBD2	CATSDRVAGGSETQYF	TGTGCCACCAGTGATCGGGTTGCGGGGGGAAGTGAGACCCAGTACTTC
TRBJ2-7	TRBV6-1	NA	NA	CASSEVRSVEQYF	TGTGCCAGCAGTGAAGTAAGGTCCGTTGAGCAGTACTTC
TRBJ1-2	TRBV20-1	NA	NA	CSAHPRTSHRGYTF	TGCAGTGCCCACCCTCGGACATCCCACAGGGGCTACACCTTC
TRBJ1-1	TRBV10-3	few	NA	CAISEGAGDMNTEAFF	TGTGCCATCAGTGAGGGCGCAGGGGACATGAACACTGAAGCTTTCTTT
TRBJ2-5	TRBV3-1	NA	TRBD2	CASSQVKGGVETQYF	TGTGCCAGCAGTCAAGTCAAGGGAGGGGTGGAGACCCAGTACTTC
TRBJ1-6	TRBV5-1	NA	NA	CASSFQGGQIHSPLHF	TGCGCCAGCAGCTTCCAAGGAGGGCAGATACACTCACCCCTCCACTTT
TRBJ2-3	TRBV6-5	NA	NA	CASSSSTRSTDTQYF	TGTGCCAGCAGTTCCTCGACCCGTAGCACAGATACGCAGTATTTT
TRBJ2-5	TRBV11-2	NA	TRBD1	CASTFRGGGETQYF	TGTGCCAGCACTTTCCGAGGGGGCGGAGAGACCCAGTACTTC
TRBJ1-5	TRBV12-3/TRBV12-4	few	NA	CASSFTRNQPQHF	TGTGCCAGCAGTTTTACACGCAATCAGCCCCAGCATTTT
TRBJ1-3	TRBV28	once	NA	CASSFGLSGGNTIYF	TGTGCCAGCAGTTTTGGGCTAAGCGGTGGAAACACCATATATTTT
TRBJ2-3	TRBV9	few	TRBD1	CASSASTGRVYF	TGTGCCAGCAGCGCGTCGACAGGGCGGGTGTATTTT
TRBJ2-2	TRBV4-3	few	NA	CASSHLTGTGELFF	TGCGCCAGCAGCCACCTCACCGGGACCGGGGAGCTGTTTTTT
TRBJ2-6	TRBV20-1	few	TRBD2	CSARLAGDPSGANVLTF	TGCAGTGCTAGACTAGCGGGAGACCCCTCTGGGGCCAACGTCCTGACTTTC
TRBJ1-1	TRBV7-9	NA	TRBD1	CASSLERGRVTEAFF	TGTGCCAGCAGCTTAGAAAGGGGGCGTGTCACTGAAGCTTTCTTT
TRBJ2-5	TRBV5-1	few	NA	CASSRGAGETQYF	TGCGCCAGCAGCCGGGGGGCCGGAGAGACCCAGTACTTC
TRBJ2-3	TRBV29-1	few	NA	CSVEGGRGASTDTQYF	TGCAGCGTCGAGGGGGGCAGGGGAGCCTCCACAGATACGCAGTATTTT
TRBJ2-3	TRBV20-1	NA	NA	CSAREAGLGTQYF	TGCAGTGCTAGAGAGGCTGGGCTTGGTACGCAGTATTTT
TRBJ2-3	TRBV7-9	NA	TRBD2	CASSPSSGTTDTQYF	TGTGCCAGCAGCCCTTCTAGCGGGACCACAGATACGCAGTATTTT
TRBJ2-1	TRBV29-1	few	NA	CSVEGAYNEQFF	TGCAGCGTTGAGGGGGCCTACAATGAGCAGTTCTTC
TRBJ1-1	TRBV6-6	NA	NA	CASQGSTEAFF	TGTGCCAGCCAGGGGTCCACTGAAGCTTTCTTT
TRBJ2-7	TRBV7-6	few	TRBD1	CASSLDREVHEQYF	TGTGCCAGCAGCCTGGACAGGGAGGTCCACGAGCAGTACTTC
TRBJ2-1	TRBV12-3/TRBV12-4	many	TRBD2	CASSPSGRGSYNEQFF	TGTGCCAGCAGCCCTAGCGGGAGGGGCTCCTACAATGAGCAGTTCTTC
TRBJ2-2	TRBV7-9	NA	NA	CASLRRDGELFF	TGTGCCAGCCTTAGGCGCGACGGGGAGCTGTTTTTT
TRBJ2-2	TRBV7-2	NA	NA	CASSLGVLVSGELFF	TGTGCCAGCAGCTTAGGCGTACTAGTGTCCGGGGAGCTGTTTTTT
TRBJ2-3	TRBV20-1	NA	TRBD2	CSAISGAFGTDTQYF	TGCAGTGCTATTAGCGGGGCCTTCGGTACAGATACGCAGTATTTT
TRBJ1-3	TRBV14	few	NA	CASSQQASRNTIYF	TGTGCCAGCAGCCAGCAAGCCAGCAGAAACACCATATATTTT
TRBJ2-3	TRBV6-2/TRBV6-3	NA	NA	CASSYPRRDQRADTQYF	TGTGCCAGCAGTTACCCCCGGCGGGACCAGCGGGCAGATACGCAGTATTTT
TRBJ2-7	TRBV20-1	NA	TRBD2	CSASAGGTYEQYF	TGCAGTGCGTCAGCGGGGGGCACCTACGAGCAGTACTTC
TRBJ1-5	TRBV24-1	few	NA	CATTKVRGNQPQHF	TGTGCCACCACCAAGGTAAGGGGCAATCAGCCCCAGCATTTT
TRBJ1-5	TRBV5-1	NA	TRBD1	CASSAAGGANQPQHF	TGCGCCAGCAGCGCCGCAGGGGGTGCCAATCAGCCCCAGCATTTT
TRBJ2-3	TRBV9	few	TRBD1	CASSIKTGRSTDTQYF	TGTGCCAGCAGCATAAAGACAGGGCGTAGCACAGATACGCAGTATTTT